This TCR beta chain is drawn from a study of blood T cell repertoires in COVID-19. As for the study in general: From the United States, Italy and Spain came samples of acute and convalescent COVID-19. T cells, B-cell-depleted T cells, or PBMCs provided the cDNA or gDNA that served as material.

Between the trimmed V and J ends, which lost 5 bases and 1 base, there was a span of 8 bases. This CDR3 region has 13 residues. From germline, CDR1 is MNHEY and CDR2 SVGAGI. In the source study's methods: Amplification from reference gene primers served as the basis for estimated nucleated cell counts. Data came from immunoSEQ multiplex PCR; TCRdb stores just in-frame clones and leaves some out. That table supplies the V and J calls and clone size; D and trimming were determined from the DNA. The sample yields around 91,000 clones, around 79% seen once. The receptor was derived from a woman older than 75 with active or convalescent COVID-19. This chain uses TRBV6-5 with TRBJ1-1; D is unresolved. The sequenced sample was peripheral blood. The DNA for the CDR3 is TGTGCCAGCAGTCCGAACAGGAACACTGAAGCTTTCTTT. As protein: CASSPNRNTEAFF.